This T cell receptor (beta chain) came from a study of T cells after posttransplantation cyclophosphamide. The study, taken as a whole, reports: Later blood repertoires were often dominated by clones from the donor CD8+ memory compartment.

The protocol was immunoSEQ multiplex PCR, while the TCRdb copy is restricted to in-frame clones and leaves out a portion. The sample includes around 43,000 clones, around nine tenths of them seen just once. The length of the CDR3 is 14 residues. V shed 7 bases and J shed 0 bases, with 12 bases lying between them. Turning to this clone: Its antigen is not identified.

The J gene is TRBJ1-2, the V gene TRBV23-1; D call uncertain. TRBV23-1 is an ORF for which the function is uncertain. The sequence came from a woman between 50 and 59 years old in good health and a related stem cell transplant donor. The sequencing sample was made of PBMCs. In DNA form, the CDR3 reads TGCGCCAGCAAATTGCAGGATACTAACTATGGCTACACCTTC. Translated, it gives CASKLQDTNYGYTF.